This T cell receptor beta chain appears in the sequencing data of a study of T cell responses to AZD1222 COVID-19 vaccine. Study observations and caveats: Reportedly, nearly half the spike-specific TCRs target unmutated variant regions.

This CDR3 is 18 amino acids long. As regards this clone: The antigen remains unidentified.

Only in-frame clones appear in the TCRdb table, and some are missing; sequencing was by immunoSEQ multiplex PCR. The sample yields some 130,000 clones, about 90% seen once. V gene TRBV12-2 combines with J gene TRBJ1-4; the table gives TRBD1 as D, unverified against the DNA. TRBV12-2 is listed as a pseudogene. This clonotype originated in an adult in good health. The source was peripheral blood, collected on day 0 of AZD1222 vaccination. CDR3 residues: CASRSRLEKDTEGEKLFF. The CDR3 region has the DNA TGTGCAAGTCGCTCTCGCTTGGAAAAGGACACCGAAGGCGAAAAACTGTTTTTT.